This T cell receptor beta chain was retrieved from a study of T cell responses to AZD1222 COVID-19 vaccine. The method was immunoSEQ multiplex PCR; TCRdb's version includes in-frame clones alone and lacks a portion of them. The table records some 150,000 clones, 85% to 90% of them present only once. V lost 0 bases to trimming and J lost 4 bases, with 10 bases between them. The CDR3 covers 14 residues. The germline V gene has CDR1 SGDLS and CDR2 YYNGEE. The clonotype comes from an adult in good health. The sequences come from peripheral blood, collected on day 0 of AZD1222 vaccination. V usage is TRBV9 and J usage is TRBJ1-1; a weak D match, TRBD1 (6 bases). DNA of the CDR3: TGTGCCAGCAGCGTAGCTACAGGGAGCACTGAAGCTTTCTTT. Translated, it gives CASSVATGSTEAFF.